The next 13 T cell receptor beta chains were all read from a single sample in a study of tumor and adjacent non-tumor tissue in lung cancer (dated by TCRdb to 2016 to 2018). Bulk unsorted tissue served as the source for RNA extraction, and RNA quality was assessed using a NanoDrop ND-1000 and an Agilent 2100. The library was made by multiplex PCR. Sequencing took place on an Illumina HiSeq 2500. TCRbeta libraries were built by three rounds of nested PCR using primers (Table S4), following protocols modified from ARM-PCR. The raw public data were reprocessed by TCRdb itself: fastp quality trimming at Q25, MiXCR clonotype calling, in-frame beta chains only. Rows matching on CDR3 protein sequence are summarized as one entry with the most common DNA and genes. In all, the sample holds tens of thousands of distinct CDR3 sequences, and under 80% of those were seen once. Together, the top ten hold about 12% of the sample.

Sequencing was performed on lung tumor tissue. These receptors were taken from a woman aged 45 to 65 with non-small cell lung cancer.

A word on this clonotype: The CDR3 does not end in the conserved phenylalanine or tryptophan, so this is likely a read error. This chain joins TRBV11-2 and TRBJ2-7, with TRBD1 as a possible D gene (6 bases). From germline, CDR1 is SGHAT and CDR2 FQNNGV. CDR3 length equals 16 residues. The CDR3 is CTSSSSTGTRAYEQYL. As DNA, the CDR3 is TGTACCAGCAGCTCGTCAACCGGGACAAGGGCCTACGAGCAGTACCTC.

With respect to this clonotype: One base away lies a much larger clone, so this may be a sequencing read error. V is TRBV28 and J is TRBJ1-1; D call uncertain. Trimming removed 8 bases from V and 1 base from J, with 5 bases in between. Germline CDR1 reads MDHEN; CDR2 reads SYDVKM. The CDR3 has 11 residues. CDR3 bases: TGTGCCAGCCATGAGAACACTGAAGCTTTCTTT. This codes for CASHENTEAFF. Full variable domain (rest looked up from reference TRBV28 and TRBJ1-1): DVKVTQSSRYLVKRTGEKVFLECVQDMDHENMFWYRQDPGLGLRLIYFSYDVKMKEKGDIPEGYSVSREKKERFSLILESASTNQTSMYLCASHENTEAFFGQGTRLTVV.

V usage is TRBV11-2 and J usage is TRBJ1-4; D call uncertain. This CDR3 has 14 amino acids. Looked up from germline, CDR1 is SGHAT and CDR2 is FQNNGV. V was shortened by 6 bases and J by 0 bases, with 8 bases between the two germline ends. The DNA of the CDR3 is TGTGCCAGCAGTCAGACCTCAACTAATGAAAAACTGTTTTTT. Protein: CASSQTSTNEKLFF.

To note about this clonotype: Mismatch with germline at one junction end may stem from a read error. This sequence joins TRBV11-2 and TRBJ2-1; the D is unclear. Germline V gene data show CDR1 as SGHAT and CDR2 as FQNNGV. This CDR3 comprises 14 residues. The CDR3: CASSFGSAGNEQFF. The CDR3 nucleotides are TGTGCGAGCAGCTTTGGCAGTGCCGGCAATGAACAGTTCTTC.

In the case of this clonotype: One end of the junction is discordant with germline, which a read error may explain. J is TRBJ2-2 and V is TRBV11-3; D might be TRBD2 (5 bases). This CDR3 has 15 amino acids. Per germline, CDR1 SGHNT and CDR2 YENEEA. The CDR3 coding sequence is TGTGCCGGCAGCTTTACCAGGCAATTCCCCGGGAAGCTGTTTTTT. Residues: CAGSFTRQFPGKLFF. Based on the CDR3 plus reference TRBV11-3 and TRBJ2-2, the full variable domain is EAGVVQSPRYKIIEKKQPVAFWCNPISGHNTLYWYLQNLGQGPELLIRYENEEAVDDSQLPKDRFSAERLKGVDSTLKIQPAELGDSAVYLCAGSFTRQFPGKLFFGEGSRLTVL.

Remarks on this clonotype: This is likely a read error, given that the CDR3 carries no conserved phenylalanine or tryptophan at its end. It is unclear where the CDR3 begins or ends on the DNA, so no DNA is shown, and the CDR3 is as TCRdb lists it. The gene calls are TRBV11-3 and TRBJ2-7; the table's D gene call, TRBD1, was not cross checked with the DNA. The CDR3 contains 16 residues when both ends are counted. The germline gives CDR1 SGHNT, CDR2 YENEEA. The CDR3 spells CASGLEKGGGNYEQYS.

Turning to this clonotype: The junction departs from germline at one end; a sequencing error may be responsible. The rearrangement links TRBV4-1 to TRBJ2-1; TRBD2 agrees at 9 bases. This CDR3 region has 17 residues. Germline assignment: CDR1 MGHRA and CDR2 YSYEKL. CDR3 residues: CASSREVAGEYYNEQIF. The CDR3 coding sequence is TGCGCCAGCAGCCGGGAGGTAGCGGGAGAGTATTACAATGAGCAGATCTTC.

Turning to this clonotype: Without the conserved terminal phenylalanine or tryptophan, this CDR3 likely stems from a read error. This sequence joins TRBV30 and TRBJ2-2; 13 positions agree with TRBD2. Per germline, CDR1 GTSNPN and CDR2 SVGIG (reference sequence). This CDR3 is built from 15 residues. Trimming cost V 0 bases and J 10 bases; bases outside gene matches: 5. The CDR3 DNA is TGTGCCTGGAGTGTACTAGCGGGAGGGCCCGCGGAGCTGTTTTTG. This codes for CAWSVLAGGPAELFL.

V usage is TRBV4-1 and J usage is TRBJ2-7; 7 bases agree with TRBD2. This CDR3 has 13 residues. The germline CDR1 and CDR2 sequences are MGHRA and YSYEKL. CDR3 nucleotides: TGCGCCAGCAGTTCCCGACTAGCCTACGAACAGTACGTC. Encoded protein: CASSSRLAYEQYV.

The count of this clonotype is one. The chain links TRBV6-1 to TRBJ2-3; 8 nucleotides agree with TRBD2. The CDR3 spans 15 residues. V lost 10 bases, J lost 2 bases, and 11 bases stayed unmatched. Germline V gene sequence: CDR1 MNHNS, CDR2 SASEGT. CDR3 loop: CAITPGLVDTDTQYF. The CDR3 DNA is TGTGCCATCACGCCGGGACTAGTGGACACAGATACGCAGTATTTT.

Worth noting for this clonotype: One end of the junction is discordant with germline, which a read error may explain. The chain joins TRBV20-1 to TRBJ2-4, with 7 positions matching TRBD1. From germline, CDR1 is DFQATT and CDR2 SNEGSKA (reference sequence). The CDR3 spans 15 residues. The CDR3 sequence: CSASSGQLANNIQYF. CDR3 DNA: TGCAGTGCTAGTTCGGGACAGTTAGCCAATAACATTCAGTACTTC.

As concerns this clonotype: Being one base from a much bigger clone, this may be a read error. V gene TRBV7-9 combines with J gene TRBJ1-2, with D maybe TRBD1 (6 bases). The length of the CDR3 is 12 residues. Per germline, CDR1 SEHNR and CDR2 FQNEAQ (reference sequence). The V end was cut by 8 bases, the J end by 14 bases, with 21 bases between. The CDR3, as DNA: TGTGCCAGCGGCCGAGCGGGGGGCGCGGGTACCTTC. Amino acids: CASGRAGGAGTF.

This clonotype was detected once. A much larger clonotype is one base distant, so this may be a read error. The chain couples TRBV30 to TRBJ1-5; a weak D match, TRBD1 (6 bases). The CDR3 totals 17 residues. In germline, CDR1 is GTSNPN, CDR2 SVGIG (reference sequence). This CDR3 reads CVWSPGGFGDSNQPQHF. The CDR3 DNA reads as TGTGTCTGGAGCCCCGGGGGCTTTGGTGATAGCAATCAGCCCCAGCATTTT.